This TCR beta chain was profiled in a study of blood T cell repertoires in COVID-19. Whole-study context: Spain, Italy and the United States supplied samples that represented acute and convalescent COVID-19.

Concerning this clone itself: Other DNA sequences within the sample encode an identical CDR3.

V was trimmed by 3 bases and J by 8 bases, leaving 13 bases between them. The CDR3 sequence is 13 residues long. Patients of the Seattle cohort, enrolled during active infection, were followed longitudinally. How the authors handled the data: From reference gene primer amplification, estimates of nucleated cell counts were derived. Profiled with immunoSEQ multiplex PCR; TCRdb holds only in-frame clones, not every one. The D gene and trimming were derived from the DNA, and the V and J assignments and clone size from that table. The table has 45,000 to 60,000 clones, approximately 84% seen once. The rearrangement uses TRBV12-3 or TRBV12-4 and TRBJ1-1; possibly TRBD1 for D (5 bases). Sequenced material: peripheral blood. The origin of this receptor is a man at least 80 years old with COVID-19, enrolled during active disease. The CDR3 region is CASSFQGLPEAFF. The CDR3 nucleotides are TGTGCCAGCAGTTTTCAGGGTCTGCCAGAAGCTTTCTTT.